The rows below give T cell receptor beta chains drawn from one sample of a study of graft-versus-host responses after intestinal transplantation. No antigen has been identified for these receptors. Sequencing was performed with immunoSEQ multiplex PCR; in TCRdb, only in-frame clones are kept and a portion is missing. The profile shows about 110,000 clones, approximately 88% of them singletons. The source material was unstimulated CD4+ T cells sorted from spleen or lymph node cells, sampled before transplant. Every receptor here comes from a human donor who was the organ donor for an intestinal transplant. CDR3s include the opening cysteine and the closing phenylalanine or tryptophan. The order of the fields is D gene, clone size, J gene, V gene, CDR3 DNA, CDR3 protein. A D gene is named only where the DNA matches it firmly. Clone size, where shown, is once, few, many, or a class for clones that have expanded.

D gene: -
clone size: -
J gene: TRBJ1-2
V gene: TRBV10-2
CDR3 DNA: TGCGCCAGCAGTGAGGACCCCCACGGACAGCCTTACTATGGCTACACCTTC
CDR3 protein: CASSEDPHGQPYYGYTF

D gene: TRBD1
clone size: -
J gene: TRBJ2-5
V gene: TRBV18
CDR3 DNA: TGTGCCAGCTCACAAAATAGGGGACAGCTGGAGACCCAGTACTTC
CDR3 protein: CASSQNRGQLETQYF

D gene: TRBD1
clone size: -
J gene: TRBJ1-5
V gene: TRBV18
CDR3 DNA: TGTGCCAGCTCACGACAGGGGAATCAGCCCCAGCATTTT
CDR3 protein: CASSRQGNQPQHF

D gene: -
clone size: -
J gene: TRBJ2-2
V gene: TRBV10-1
CDR3 DNA: TGCGCCAGCAAGGGGGAACTAGCCGGGGAGCTGTTTTTT
CDR3 protein: CASKGELAGELFF

D gene: TRBD1
clone size: -
J gene: TRBJ1-3
V gene: TRBV28
CDR3 DNA: TGTGCCAGCAGTTCTTGGCCGGGACAGGGGGCGGGAAACACCATATATTTT
CDR3 protein: CASSSWPGQGAGNTIYF

D gene: TRBD1
clone size: -
J gene: TRBJ1-2
V gene: TRBV6-5
CDR3 DNA: TGTGCCAGCAGCCCAACGCGACAGGGTGGTGGCTACACCTTC
CDR3 protein: CASSPTRQGGGYTF

D gene: TRBD1
clone size: -
J gene: TRBJ1-2
V gene: TRBV6-6
CDR3 DNA: TGTGCCAGCAGTTCCGGACAGGGGAGAGGCTACACCTTC
CDR3 protein: CASSSGQGRGYTF

D gene: -
clone size: -
J gene: TRBJ2-7
V gene: TRBV12-1
CDR3 DNA: TGTGCCAGCCACCAGCACAGGGGGCTTAGCTCCTACGAGCAGTACTTC
CDR3 protein: CASHQHRGLSSYEQYF

D gene: TRBD2
clone size: -
J gene: TRBJ2-7
V gene: TRBV11-1
CDR3 DNA: TGTGCCAGCAGCCGGACTAGCGGGAGGGCCTCCGAGCAGTACTTC
CDR3 protein: CASSRTSGRASEQYF

D gene: TRBD1
clone size: -
J gene: TRBJ2-2
V gene: TRBV25-1
CDR3 DNA: TGTGCCAGCACGGGGACAGGGGCCGGGGAGCTGTTTTTT
CDR3 protein: CASTGTGAGELFF

D gene: -
clone size: -
J gene: TRBJ2-6
V gene: TRBV19
CDR3 DNA: TGTGCCAGTAGTAGTGGGGGCTCTGGGGCCAACGTCCTGACTTTC
CDR3 protein: CASSSGGSGANVLTF

D gene: TRBD1
clone size: -
J gene: TRBJ2-2
V gene: TRBV7-3
CDR3 DNA: TGTGCCAGCAGCTTAACGACAGGGGACACCGGGGAGCTGTTTTTT
CDR3 protein: CASSLTTGDTGELFF

D gene: TRBD1
clone size: -
J gene: TRBJ1-1
V gene: TRBV29-1
CDR3 DNA: TGCAGCGGAGCAGGGACAGCGTACACTGAAGCTTTCTTT
CDR3 protein: CSGAGTAYTEAFF

D gene: TRBD1
clone size: -
J gene: TRBJ1-2
V gene: TRBV10-3
CDR3 DNA: TGTGCCATCAGTGACAGACAGGGGGGCCTTTATGGCTACACCTTC
CDR3 protein: CAISDRQGGLYGYTF

D gene: -
clone size: -
J gene: TRBJ2-1
V gene: TRBV5-1
CDR3 DNA: TGCGCCAGCAGCTTGGGCGGCTCCTACAATGAGCAGTTCTTC
CDR3 protein: CASSLGGSYNEQFF

D gene: TRBD1
clone size: -
J gene: TRBJ2-7
V gene: TRBV7-8
CDR3 DNA: TGTGCCAGCACCCGGGACAGGGCAAGCTACGAGCAGTACTTC
CDR3 protein: CASTRDRASYEQYF

D gene: TRBD1
clone size: -
J gene: TRBJ1-1
V gene: TRBV15
CDR3 DNA: TGTGCCACCAGCAGAGATTTATGGGACAGGGCTGAAGCTTTCTTT
CDR3 protein: CATSRDLWDRAEAFF

D gene: TRBD1
clone size: -
J gene: TRBJ1-4
V gene: TRBV7-8
CDR3 DNA: TGTGCCAGCAGCTTGGAGTCCCCGACAGGGTTCGGTGAAAAACTGTTTTTT
CDR3 protein: CASSLESPTGFGEKLFF

D gene: -
clone size: few
J gene: TRBJ2-7
V gene: TRBV6-5
CDR3 DNA: TGTGCCAGCAAAGTGGTGAAAGGGCCCTACGAGCAGTACTTC
CDR3 protein: CASKVVKGPYEQYF

D gene: TRBD1
clone size: -
J gene: TRBJ1-5
V gene: TRBV18
CDR3 DNA: TGTGCCAGCTCACCGACCGGGACAGGAGACAGCAATCAGCCCCAGCATTTT
CDR3 protein: CASSPTGTGDSNQPQHF

D gene: -
clone size: -
J gene: TRBJ1-2
V gene: TRBV25-1
CDR3 DNA: TGTGCCACTCCTCCCCCACCGGGAAGGAATGGCTACACCTTC
CDR3 protein: CATPPPPGRNGYTF

D gene: TRBD2
clone size: few
J gene: TRBJ2-1
V gene: TRBV7-3
CDR3 DNA: TGTGCCAGCAGCTTGGGACTAGCGGGGAGCGCGGATGAGCAGTTCTTC
CDR3 protein: CASSLGLAGSADEQFF

D gene: -
clone size: -
J gene: TRBJ2-7
V gene: TRBV18
CDR3 DNA: TGTGCCAGCTCACTGGACTACTACGAGCAGTACTTC
CDR3 protein: CASSLDYYEQYF

D gene: -
clone size: -
J gene: TRBJ1-4
V gene: TRBV11-3
CDR3 DNA: TGTGCCAGCAGCACTACTAATGAAAAACTGTTTTTT
CDR3 protein: CASSTTNEKLFF

D gene: TRBD1
clone size: -
J gene: TRBJ2-7
V gene: TRBV29-1
CDR3 DNA: TGCAGCGTTCAATTGGACAGGGGCCGGCAGTACTTC
CDR3 protein: CSVQLDRGRQYF

D gene: -
clone size: -
J gene: TRBJ1-5
V gene: TRBV10-2
CDR3 DNA: TGCGCCAGCAGTGAGGGACGGCAGTCCCAGCATTTT
CDR3 protein: CASSEGRQSQHF

D gene: TRBD2
clone size: -
J gene: TRBJ2-2
V gene: TRBV6-5
CDR3 DNA: TGTGCCAGCAGGGGGACTAGCGGTTACACCGGGGAGCTGTTTTTT
CDR3 protein: CASRGTSGYTGELFF

D gene: -
clone size: -
J gene: TRBJ1-3
V gene: TRBV7-9
CDR3 DNA: TGTGCCAGCAGCTTAGCTGGCAGGGCGGCCGGAAACACCATATATTTT
CDR3 protein: CASSLAGRAAGNTIYF

D gene: TRBD2
clone size: -
J gene: TRBJ2-5
V gene: TRBV14
CDR3 DNA: TGTGCCAGCAGCCAGGGGGGACTAGCAGATCCCAAAGAGACCCAGTACTTC
CDR3 protein: CASSQGGLADPKETQYF

D gene: TRBD1
clone size: once
J gene: TRBJ1-2
V gene: TRBV6-1
CDR3 DNA: TGTGCCAGCAGTGTGGGACAGTCCTATGGCTACACCTTC
CDR3 protein: CASSVGQSYGYTF

D gene: TRBD2
clone size: -
J gene: TRBJ2-2
V gene: TRBV9
CDR3 DNA: TGTGCCAGCAGCTTGCTAGCGGGGGCGAACACCGGGGAGCTGTTTTTT
CDR3 protein: CASSLLAGANTGELFF

D gene: -
clone size: -
J gene: TRBJ1-6
V gene: TRBV6-5
CDR3 DNA: TGTGCCAGCAGTTCTTGGCAGGGTGAATCACCCCTCCACTTT
CDR3 protein: CASSSWQGESPLHF

D gene: TRBD1
clone size: -
J gene: TRBJ2-5
V gene: TRBV9
CDR3 DNA: TGTGCCAGCAGCGAACGGGACAGGGGGAGGGAGACCCAGTACTTC
CDR3 protein: CASSERDRGRETQYF

D gene: -
clone size: -
J gene: TRBJ2-7
V gene: TRBV6-5
CDR3 DNA: TGTGCCAGCAGCTTGACATCCTCCTACGAGCAGTACTTC
CDR3 protein: CASSLTSSYEQYF

D gene: TRBD1
clone size: once
J gene: TRBJ2-1
V gene: TRBV5-1
CDR3 DNA: TGCGCCAGCAGCGCCGGACAGGGAATGAATGAGCAGTTCTTC
CDR3 protein: CASSAGQGMNEQFF

D gene: TRBD1
clone size: -
J gene: TRBJ1-4
V gene: TRBV5-5
CDR3 DNA: TGTGCCAGCAGCGAAACCGGGACAGGCGCTGGAAAACTGTTTTTT
CDR3 protein: CASSETGTGAGKLFF

D gene: TRBD1
clone size: -
J gene: TRBJ2-2
V gene: TRBV6-1
CDR3 DNA: TGTGCCAGCAGTTGGACAGGGTTTGGCACCGGGGAGCTGTTTTTT
CDR3 protein: CASSWTGFGTGELFF

D gene: TRBD1
clone size: -
J gene: TRBJ1-2
V gene: TRBV29-1
CDR3 DNA: TGCAGCGTTGCCGGGACAGCCGTGGGTAGCTATGGCTACACCTTC
CDR3 protein: CSVAGTAVGSYGYTF

D gene: TRBD1
clone size: -
J gene: TRBJ1-2
V gene: TRBV6-5
CDR3 DNA: TGTGCCAGCAGTCGGGGACAGGGGTCCTATGGCTACACCTTC
CDR3 protein: CASSRGQGSYGYTF

D gene: -
clone size: few
J gene: TRBJ1-5
V gene: TRBV6-5
CDR3 DNA: TGTGCCAGCAGTTATTACAGGGGCAATCAGCCCCAGCATTTT
CDR3 protein: CASSYYRGNQPQHF

D gene: TRBD1
clone size: once
J gene: TRBJ1-3
V gene: TRBV2
CDR3 DNA: TGTGCCAGCTCAGGGGACAGGTCGGACACCATATATTTT
CDR3 protein: CASSGDRSDTIYF

D gene: -
clone size: -
J gene: TRBJ1-1
V gene: TRBV5-5
CDR3 DNA: TGTGCCAGCAGCCCCGCGGGGGGGAGGACTGAAGCTTTCTTT
CDR3 protein: CASSPAGGRTEAFF

D gene: -
clone size: -
J gene: TRBJ1-2
V gene: TRBV7-2
CDR3 DNA: TGTGCCAGCAGTCGATACAGGGAAAACTATGGCTACACCTTC
CDR3 protein: CASSRYRENYGYTF

D gene: -
clone size: -
J gene: TRBJ1-1
V gene: TRBV6-1
CDR3 DNA: TGTGCCAGCAGCCCCTGGAGAAACACTGAAGCTTTCTTT
CDR3 protein: CASSPWRNTEAFF

D gene: TRBD1
clone size: -
J gene: TRBJ2-2
V gene: TRBV7-3
CDR3 DNA: TGTGCCAGCAGCAGATCAGGGGGCACCGGGGAGCTGTTTTTT
CDR3 protein: CASSRSGGTGELFF

D gene: -
clone size: once
J gene: TRBJ2-1
V gene: TRBV5-5
CDR3 DNA: TGTGCCAGCAGCTCCGCCCTCTTAAAGTTCTTC
CDR3 protein: CASSSALLKFF

D gene: TRBD1
clone size: -
J gene: TRBJ1-6
V gene: TRBV5-4
CDR3 DNA: TGTGCCAGCAGCTCACGATCGACAGGGAAGTTAAATTCACCCCTCCACTTT
CDR3 protein: CASSSRSTGKLNSPLHF

D gene: -
clone size: -
J gene: TRBJ1-6
V gene: TRBV7-2
CDR3 DNA: TGTGCCAGCAGCCCACAGGGCCATAATTCACCCCTCCACTTT
CDR3 protein: CASSPQGHNSPLHF

D gene: -
clone size: -
J gene: TRBJ2-2
V gene: TRBV19
CDR3 DNA: TGTGCCAGTAGTATAGATCTGTGGGGTTCCGGGGAGCTGTTTTTT
CDR3 protein: CASSIDLWGSGELFF

D gene: TRBD1
clone size: few
J gene: TRBJ2-7
V gene: TRBV6-4
CDR3 DNA: TGTGCCAGCAGTGTCCCGGGACAGGTTTACGAGCAGTACTTC
CDR3 protein: CASSVPGQVYEQYF

D gene: TRBD2
clone size: -
J gene: TRBJ2-3
V gene: TRBV29-1
CDR3 DNA: TGCAGCACCCGGACTAGCGGGGCCTCACACTCCACAGATACGCAGTATTTT
CDR3 protein: CSTRTSGASHSTDTQYF

D gene: -
clone size: -
J gene: TRBJ2-4
V gene: TRBV5-6
CDR3 DNA: TGTGCCAGCAGCTTGCAAGGGAGCAAAAACATTCAGTACTTC
CDR3 protein: CASSLQGSKNIQYF

D gene: -
clone size: -
J gene: TRBJ1-1
V gene: TRBV20-1
CDR3 DNA: TGCAGTGCTAGAGATCGGGCTGAAGCTTTCTTT
CDR3 protein: CSARDRAEAFF

D gene: -
clone size: -
J gene: TRBJ2-3
V gene: TRBV7-8
CDR3 DNA: TGTGCCAGCAGCTACACAGGGCGGGAGAGGGCAGATACGCAGTATTTT
CDR3 protein: CASSYTGRERADTQYF

D gene: -
clone size: -
J gene: TRBJ1-2
V gene: TRBV7-9
CDR3 DNA: TGTGCCAGCAGCTTGGAATACGGCTACACCTTC
CDR3 protein: CASSLEYGYTF